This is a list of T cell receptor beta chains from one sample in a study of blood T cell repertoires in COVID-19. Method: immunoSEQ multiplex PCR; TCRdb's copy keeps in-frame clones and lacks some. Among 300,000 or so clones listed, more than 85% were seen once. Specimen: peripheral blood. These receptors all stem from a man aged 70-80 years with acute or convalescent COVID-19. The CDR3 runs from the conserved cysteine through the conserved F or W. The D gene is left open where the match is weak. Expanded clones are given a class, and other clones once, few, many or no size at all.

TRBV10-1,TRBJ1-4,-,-,TGCGCCAGCAGTCGGGAACAGGGTTATGAAAAACTGTTTTTT,CASSREQGYEKLFF
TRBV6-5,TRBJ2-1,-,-,TGTGCCAGCAGTTACTCTATGGGGCGGCAGTTCTTC,CASSYSMGRQFF
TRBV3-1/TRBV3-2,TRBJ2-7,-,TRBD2,TGTGCCAGCAGCCCGCGGACTAGCGGGACCACCTACGAGCAGTACTTC,CASSPRTSGTTYEQYF
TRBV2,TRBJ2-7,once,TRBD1,TGTGCCAGCAGAACAGGGGGCATTTCCTACGAGCAGTACTTC,CASRTGGISYEQYF
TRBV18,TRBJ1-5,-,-,TGTGCCAGCTCACCAACACCCAGCAATCAGCCCCAGCATTTT,CASSPTPSNQPQHF
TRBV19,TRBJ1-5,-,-,TGTGCCAGTGCGGACTGGACCTTAGATAGCAATCAGCCCCAGCATTTT,CASADWTLDSNQPQHF
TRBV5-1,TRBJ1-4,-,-,TGCGCCAGCAGCTTGACCCCACGGCGGGAAAAACTGTTTTTT,CASSLTPRREKLFF
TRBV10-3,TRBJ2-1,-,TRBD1,TGTGCCATCAGTAGCCAGGGGGCTCTCACCTACAATGAGCAGTTCTTC,CAISSQGALTYNEQFF
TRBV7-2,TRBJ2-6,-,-,TGTGCCAGCAGCTTTAACGGGGGTGGGGCCAACGTCCTGACTTTC,CASSFNGGGANVLTF
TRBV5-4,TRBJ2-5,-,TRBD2,TGTGCCAGCAGCTTAAGCGGGGGGGCGGAGACCCAGTACTTC,CASSLSGGAETQYF
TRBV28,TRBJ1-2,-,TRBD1,TGTGCCAGCAGTTCCCCCGGACAGGGGGCCGGATATGGCTACACCTTC,CASSSPGQGAGYGYTF
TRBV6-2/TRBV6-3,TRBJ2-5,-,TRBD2,TGTGCCAGCAGTTACTGGCGCGGGAGACCGCCTAGGGAGACCCAGTACTTC,CASSYWRGRPPRETQYF
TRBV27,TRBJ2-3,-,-,TGTGCCAGCAGTTTATTATCACGGGGCACAGATACGCAGTATTTT,CASSLLSRGTDTQYF
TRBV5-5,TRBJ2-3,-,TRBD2,TGTGCCAGCAGCATCGGGACTAGCGGGGGGGCGTATACGCAGTATTTT,CASSIGTSGGAYTQYF
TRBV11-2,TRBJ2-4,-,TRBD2,TGTGCCAGCAGCTTATCTCGGACTAGCGGGAGGGGAAACATTCAGTACTTC,CASSLSRTSGRGNIQYF
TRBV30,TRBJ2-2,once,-,TGTGCCTGGAGCCGATCCCGGACTACTCACGGGGAGCTGTTTTTT,CAWSRSRTTHGELFF
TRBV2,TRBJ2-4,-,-,TGTGCCAGCAGTGAGATGTGGGGCTCAAAAAACATTCAGTACTTC,CASSEMWGSKNIQYF
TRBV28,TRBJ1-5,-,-,TGTGCCAGCAGGATACAGGGTTTGGGCAATCAGCCCCAGCATTTT,CASRIQGLGNQPQHF
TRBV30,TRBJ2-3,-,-,TGTGCCTGGAGTGTACAGGGTGGCAGGGAAACGCAGTATTTT,CAWSVQGGRETQYF
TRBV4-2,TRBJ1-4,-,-,TGTGCCAGCAGCGCCCGATTGGGGGGAGGACCGGATGAAAAACTGTTTTTT,CASSARLGGGPDEKLFF
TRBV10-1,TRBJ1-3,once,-,TGCGCCAGCAATTATTGGGGGCCCCGAAACACCATATATTTT,CASNYWGPRNTIYF
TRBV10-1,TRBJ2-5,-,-,TGCGCCAGCAGTGAGTCCCCACAAGAGACCCAGTACTTC,CASSESPQETQYF
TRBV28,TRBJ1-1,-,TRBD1,TGTGCCAGCAGTTCGACAGGGCTTAACACTGAAGCTTTCTTT,CASSSTGLNTEAFF
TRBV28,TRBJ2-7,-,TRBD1,TGTGCCAGCAGTTTCGTGCAGGGGGTAACCTACGAGCAGTACTTC,CASSFVQGVTYEQYF
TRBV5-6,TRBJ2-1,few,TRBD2,TGTGCCAGCAGGTTGGGACTAGCGGGAGGAGAGCAGTTCTTC,CASRLGLAGGEQFF
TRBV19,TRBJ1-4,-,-,TGTGCCAGTAGTATTTCCGGACCAGGGTTTGAACTGTTTTTT,CASSISGPGFELFF
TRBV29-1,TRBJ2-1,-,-,TGCAGCACTCACGTGGAGGGGAAGCAGTTCTTC,CSTHVEGKQFF
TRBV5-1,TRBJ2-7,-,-,TGCGCCAGCAGCTTGCCCAACACCTACGAGCAGTACTTC,CASSLPNTYEQYF
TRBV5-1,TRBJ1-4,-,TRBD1,TGCGCCAGCAGCGCCGGGACAGCAAATGAAAAACTGTTTTTT,CASSAGTANEKLFF
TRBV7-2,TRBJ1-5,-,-,TGTGCCAGCAGTTTCCGAGACAGAAGTAATCAGCCCCAGCATTTT,CASSFRDRSNQPQHF
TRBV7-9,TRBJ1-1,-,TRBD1,TGTGCCAGCAGCCACGGACAGGGTGCGGGCACTGAAGCTTTCTTT,CASSHGQGAGTEAFF
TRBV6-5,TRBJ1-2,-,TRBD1,TGTGCCGGTGGTAAGGGGGCGATCGATGGCTACACCTTC,CAGGKGAIDGYTF
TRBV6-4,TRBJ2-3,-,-,TGTGCCAGCAGTGACTCCCATAGCACAGATACGCAGTATTTT,CASSDSHSTDTQYF
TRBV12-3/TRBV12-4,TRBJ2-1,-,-,TGTGCCAGCAGTTGGGTAGCGGACAATGAGCAGTTCTTC,CASSWVADNEQFF
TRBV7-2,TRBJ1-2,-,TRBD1,TGTGCCAGCAGCTTAAACCCAGGGGGAGGCTATGGCTACACCTTC,CASSLNPGGGYGYTF
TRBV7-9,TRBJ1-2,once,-,TGTGCCAGCAGCTCCCCGGCCCGGGTGGGCTACACCTTC,CASSSPARVGYTF
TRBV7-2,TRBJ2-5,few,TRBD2,TGTGCCAGCAGCCAGGGACTAGCGGGGAAAGAGACCCAGTACTTC,CASSQGLAGKETQYF
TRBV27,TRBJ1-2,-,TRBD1,TGTGCCAGCAGTTTGGGGGGACAGGGCCCCTATGGCTACACCTTC,CASSLGGQGPYGYTF
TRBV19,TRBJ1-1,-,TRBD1,TGTGCCAGTAGTGGAGACAGGGGGGAAGCTTTCTTT,CASSGDRGEAFF
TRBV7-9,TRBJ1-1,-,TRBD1,TGTGCCAGCAGCTTGCCAGGGGGCAAAAGCACTGAAGCTTTCTTT,CASSLPGGKSTEAFF
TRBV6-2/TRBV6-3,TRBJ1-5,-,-,TGTGCCAGCAGTAATGGAGTGACCTATAGCAATCAGCCCCAGCATTTT,CASSNGVTYSNQPQHF
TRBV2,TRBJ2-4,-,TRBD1,TGTGCCAGCAGTGGACAGGGGGGGAACATTCAGTACTTC,CASSGQGGNIQYF
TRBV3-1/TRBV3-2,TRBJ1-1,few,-,TGTGCCAGCAGCCAAGCAGGGGCAAGGGAAGCTTTCTTT,CASSQAGAREAFF
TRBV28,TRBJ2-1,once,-,TGTGCCAGCAGTTTAGCCGACAGGGAGCAGTTCTTC,CASSLADREQFF
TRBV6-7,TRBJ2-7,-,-,TGTGCCAGCAGCCCTGGACACCCGAGCTCCTACGAGCAGTACTTC,CASSPGHPSSYEQYF
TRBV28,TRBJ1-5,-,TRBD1,TGTGCCAGCACCAAGACAGGGACAAACTATAGCAATCAGCCCCAGCATTTT,CASTKTGTNYSNQPQHF
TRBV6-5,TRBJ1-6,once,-,TGTGCCAGCAGCGGGTTTAATTCACCCCTCCACTTT,CASSGFNSPLHF
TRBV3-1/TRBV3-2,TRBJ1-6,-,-,TGTGCCAGCAGCCAAGACATTTGGAGCTCCTATAATTCACCCCTCCACTTT,CASSQDIWSSYNSPLHF
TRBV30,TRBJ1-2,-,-,TGTGCCTGGAGTGTACAGGTAACAAACGGCTACACCTTC,CAWSVQVTNGYTF
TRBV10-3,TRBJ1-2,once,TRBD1,TGTGCCATGCGGGACAGGGGCGGTGGCTACACCTTC,CAMRDRGGGYTF